Following are 18 T cell receptor beta chains from one sample sequenced in a study of T-cell reconstitution after alpha-beta-depleted transplantation in children. This sample's TCRbeta library carried unique molecular identifier barcodes. A single record per CDR3 protein comes from TCRdb applying MiXCR to the PCR reads. The table has roughly 340,000 distinct CDR3 sequences, around 16% seen once; the top ten hold around 38%. Source: PBMCs, mostly from graft donor cells, taken 360 days after TCRalphabeta/CD19-depleted stem cell transplant. Every receptor here comes from a male patient under 10 years old who had a stem cell transplant for acute lymphoblastic leukemia, so the T cells may come from the graft donor.

This clonotype has a count of ten or more. This sequence joins TRBV4-3 and TRBJ2-1; D is tentatively TRBD1 or TRBD2 (5 bases each). Germline values: CDR1 LGHNA, CDR2 YSLEER. There are 14 residues in the CDR3. V lost 0 bases and J lost 8, with 11 bases in between. This CDR3 reads CASSQDSRGHEQFF. The CDR3 DNA sequence: TGCGCCAGCAGCCAAGATAGCCGGGGCCATGAGCAGTTCTTC.

This clonotype was counted ten times or more. A read error may be the cause here, since a much bigger clone is one base away. The gene calls are TRBV11-2 and TRBJ2-3; D not certain. The CDR3 is 12 residues long. Trimming removed 5 bases from V and 2 bases from J, with 5 bases in between. Germline V gives CDR1 SGHAT, CDR2 FQNNGV. This CDR3 is CASSPITDTQYF. CDR3 nucleotides: TGTGCCAGCAGCCCGATCACAGATACGCAGTATTTT. The full variable domain, in which reference TRBV11-2 and TRBJ2-3 provide the parts outside the CDR3, is EAGVAQSPRYKIIEKRQSVAFWCNPISGHATLYWYQQILGQGPKLLIQFQNNGVVDDSQLPKDRFSAERLKGVDSTLKIQPAKLEDSAVYLCASSPITDTQYFGPGTRLTVL.

The genes are TRBV29-1 and TRBJ2-2, with D maybe TRBD1 (6 bases). V lost 2 bases to trimming and J lost 8 bases, with 15 bases between them. Germline V gives CDR1 SQVTM, CDR2 ANQGSEA. This CDR3 contains 14 residues. The CDR3 sequence: CSVESPGVRGELFF. The CDR3 DNA sequence: TGCAGCGTTGAATCGCCAGGGGTTCGAGGGGAGCTGTTTTTT.

This clonotype turned up a few times. The J gene is TRBJ1-2, the V gene TRBV6-1; maybe TRBD1 (6 bases). The V end lost 3 bases, the J end lost 6 bases, and 17 bases lay between the germline ends. Germline CDR1 is MNHNS and CDR2 is SASEGT. The length of the CDR3 is 15 residues. The CDR3 loop is CASSEPTGFSNGYTF. DNA of the CDR3: TGTGCCAGCAGTGAGCCGACAGGCTTCTCGAATGGCTACACCTTC.

This clonotype occurred a few times. The V gene is TRBV27, the J gene TRBJ2-3, with 14 bases that match TRBD2. CDR1 and CDR2 (germline): MNHEY, SMNVEV (reference sequence). The CDR3 is made up of 19 amino acids. V trimming: 5 bases; J trimming: 2 bases; junction bases outside the gene matches: 12. CDR3 amino acids: CASSRRLAGGGGLTDTQYF. The CDR3 region has the DNA TGTGCCAGCAGTAGAAGACTAGCGGGAGGGGGGGGCCTCACAGATACGCAGTATTTT.

This clonotype was recorded many times. The J gene is TRBJ2-3, the V gene TRBV6-1; 9 nucleotides agree with TRBD2. With 5 bases clipped from V and 1 base from J, the junction kept 13 bases outside the gene matches. The CDR3 length is 18 residues. Germline CDR1 MNHNS, CDR2 SASEGT. The CDR3 DNA sequence: TGTGCCAGCAGTCCCTTTCCACCGGGACTAGCAGGCACAGATACGCAGTATTTT. It translates to CASSPFPPGLAGTDTQYF.

This clonotype came up many times. The chain uses TRBV12-3 or TRBV12-4 and TRBJ2-2; unclear D gene. Trimming removed 2 bases at V and 8 bases at J, with 6 bases between. The CDR3 runs to 12 residues. The CDR3, as DNA: TGTGCCAGCAGTTTATTGGCTGGGGAGCTGTTTTTT. Translating it yields CASSLLAGELFF.

This chain connects TRBV28 to TRBJ2-7, with 7 bases aligning to TRBD2. Germline CDR1 is MDHEN and CDR2 is SYDVKM. J gave up 5 bases and V 2 bases, and 18 bases lay outside the gene matches. The CDR3 length is 18 residues. CDR3 DNA sequence: TGTGCCAGCAGTTTAAACCCGACTAGCTATACCCTAGCGGACGAGCAGTACTTC. The encoded protein is CASSLNPTSYTLADEQYF.

The rearrangement uses TRBV4-2 and TRBJ2-5; TRBD1 aligns across 7 bases. Germline trimming cut 4 bases from V and 4 bases from J; bases unmatched to any gene: 6. The CDR3 extends over 14 amino acids. CDR1 is LGHNA, CDR2 YNFKEQ, per germline. The CDR3, as DNA: TGTGCCAGCAGCCCGACAGGGTTTACAGAGACCCAGTACTTC. Residues: CASSPTGFTETQYF.

The rearrangement uses TRBV10-3 and TRBJ1-6, with 8 bases matching TRBD1. The CDR3 sequence is 13 residues long. Germline V gene sequence: CDR1 ENHRY, CDR2 SYGVKD. The J segment lost 7 bases and the V segment lost 4 bases, leaving 0 bases of the junction unmatched. CDR3 in amino acids: CAISGTGNSPLHF. Here the CDR3 DNA reads TGTGCCATCAGTGGGACAGGGAATTCACCCCTCCACTTT.

This clonotype was observed many times. V and J are TRBV29-1 and TRBJ2-5, with D possibly being TRBD2 (5 bases). Germline CDR1 reads SQVTM; CDR2 reads ANQGSEA. Trimming stripped 3 bases from V and 5 bases from J, with 10 bases between. This CDR3 comprises 12 residues. Here the CDR3 reads CSVDRRGETQYF. The CDR3 nucleotides are TGCAGCGTTGATCGGCGCGGGGAGACCCAGTACTTC.

This clonotype has ten or more counts. The chain joins TRBV7-9 to TRBJ2-1; D not certain. There are 12 residues in the CDR3. The germline V gene has CDR1 SEHNR and CDR2 FQNEAQ (reference sequence). Trimming took 1 base from V and 7 from J, leaving 5 bases between them. DNA of the CDR3: TGTGCCAGCAGCTTAGTAAATAATGAGCAGTTCTTC. It encodes CASSLVNNEQFF.

This clonotype was seen a few times. The chain links TRBV12-3 or TRBV12-4 to TRBJ1-4; 8 bases fit TRBD1. CDR3 length: 14 residues. Unmatched junction bases numbered 7, after V lost 5 bases and J lost 8 bases. The CDR3 loop is CASSTGQGWEKLFF. Here the CDR3 DNA reads TGTGCCAGCAGTACCGGACAGGGATGGGAAAAACTGTTTTTT.

This clonotype was seen only a few times. This rearrangement joins TRBV6-1 to TRBJ1-2; 12 bases match TRBD1. Germline V lookup: CDR1 MNHNS, CDR2 SASEGT. This CDR3 is built from 17 residues. Germline trimming cut 2 bases from V and 4 bases from J; bases unmatched to any gene: 8. Here the CDR3 reads CASSELGTGGLRYGYTF. In DNA form, the CDR3 reads TGTGCCAGCAGTGAACTGGGGACAGGGGGCCTTCGCTATGGCTACACCTTC.

V gene TRBV20-1 combines with J gene TRBJ2-7; 11 nucleotides line up with TRBD2. The CDR3 consists of 13 residues. J lost 5 bases, V lost 5 bases, and 5 bases had no gene match. The germline gives CDR1 DFQATT, CDR2 SNEGSKA (reference sequence). The CDR3 protein is CSAVRTSGHEQYF. Written as DNA, the CDR3 is TGCAGTGCTGTAAGGACTAGCGGGCACGAGCAGTACTTC.

This sequence joins TRBV20-1 and TRBJ1-2; no reliable D call. The V gene's germline CDR1 is DFQATT and CDR2 SNEGSKA (reference sequence). CDR3 length: 18 amino acids. V was pared by 0 bases and J by 0 bases, with 20 bases between. The CDR3: CSARERSVPGETNYGYTF. The CDR3 DNA is TGCAGTGCTAGAGAGAGAAGCGTACCCGGGGAGACTAACTATGGCTACACCTTC.

The chain couples TRBV28 to TRBJ2-5; no firm D call. With 5 bases removed from V and 7 bases from J, the gap between germline ends came to 23 bases. The CDR3 length is 16 residues. Germline CDR1 is MDHEN and CDR2 is SYDVKM. CDR3 loop: CASSPTRRYPPGTQYF. DNA for the CDR3: TGTGCCAGCAGTCCGACACGACGCTACCCCCCGGGGACCCAGTACTTC.

V and J are TRBV28 and TRBJ2-7; TRBD1 aligns across 8 bases. This CDR3 has 14 amino acids. CDR1 is MDHEN and CDR2 is SYDVKM in the germline V gene. J gave up 7 bases and V 2 bases, and 7 bases lay outside the gene matches. The CDR3 here is CASSLPQGAGEQYF. DNA for the CDR3: TGTGCCAGCAGTTTACCGCAGGGGGCGGGGGAGCAGTACTTC.